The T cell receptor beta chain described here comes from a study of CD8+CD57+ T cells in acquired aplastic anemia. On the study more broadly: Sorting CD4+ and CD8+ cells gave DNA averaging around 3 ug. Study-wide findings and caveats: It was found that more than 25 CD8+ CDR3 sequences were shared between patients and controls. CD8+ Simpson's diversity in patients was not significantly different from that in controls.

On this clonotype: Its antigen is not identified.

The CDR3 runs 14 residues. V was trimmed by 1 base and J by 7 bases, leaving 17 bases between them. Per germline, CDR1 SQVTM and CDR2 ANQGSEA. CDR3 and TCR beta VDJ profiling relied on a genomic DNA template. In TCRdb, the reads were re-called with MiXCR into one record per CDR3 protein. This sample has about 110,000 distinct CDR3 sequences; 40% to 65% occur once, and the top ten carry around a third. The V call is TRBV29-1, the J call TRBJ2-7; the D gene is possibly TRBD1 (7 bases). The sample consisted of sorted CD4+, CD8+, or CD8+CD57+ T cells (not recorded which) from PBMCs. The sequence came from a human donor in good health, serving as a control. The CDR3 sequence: CSVEGQGVTREQYF. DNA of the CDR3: TGCAGCGTTGAAGGGCAGGGGGTGACTAGGGAGCAGTACTTC.